This T cell receptor beta chain stems from a study of CD8 T cells in Susac syndrome. General study results and limits: The total CD8+ repertoires yielded 15 to 20 Susac-specific public clones and the CD8+ TEMRA repertoires yielded four or five. Clonal expansion was present among Susac CD8+ cells. This expansion reached its peak in TEMRA cells and in active patients.

After extraction with the RNeasy kit, about 0.45 to 1 ug of the RNA was reverse transcribed using random hexamers. The method of amplification for TCR beta CDR3 was immunoSEQ multiplex PCR, covering 54 Vbeta and 13 Jbeta. TCRdb re-derived calls from the immunoSEQ multiplex PCR reads in MiXCR, one entry per CDR3 protein. The top ten clones hold roughly 0.68% of a sample with tens of thousands of distinct CDR3 sequences, roughly 96% of them seen once. The germline CDR1 and CDR2 sequences are SGHRS and YFSETQ. This CDR3 is 12 amino acids long. Trimming took 7 bases from V and 2 from J, leaving 9 bases between them. CD8+ and CD4+ T cells circulating in blood were sequenced for TCR beta. In regard to this clonotype: Its antigen is currently unknown.

The sample comprised CD8+ T cells from PBMCs. The TCR comes from a human donor with Susac syndrome. J is TRBJ2-5 and V is TRBV5-1; no definite D call. In DNA form, the CDR3 reads TGCGCCAGCCATACTTCACAAGAGACCCAGTACTTC. It yields the protein CASHTSQETQYF. The variable domain in full, with the rest retrieved from reference TRBV5-1 and TRBJ2-5, is KAGVTQTPRYLIKTRGQQVTLSCSPISGHRSVSWYQQTPGQGLQFLFEYFSETQRNKGNFPGRFSGRQFSNSRSEMNVSTLELGDSALYLCASHTSQETQYFGPGTRLLVL.